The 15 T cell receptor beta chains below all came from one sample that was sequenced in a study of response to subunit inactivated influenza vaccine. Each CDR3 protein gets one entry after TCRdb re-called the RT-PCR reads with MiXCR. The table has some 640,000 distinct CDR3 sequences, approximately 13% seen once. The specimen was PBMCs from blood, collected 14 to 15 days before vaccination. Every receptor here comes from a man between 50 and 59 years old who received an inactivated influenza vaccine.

CDR3 DNA: TGTGCCAGCAGTTTTCTTGAGCTAGCGGGAGAGTACGAGCAGTACTTC. The encoded protein is CASSFLELAGEYEQYF. The gene calls are TRBV28 and TRBJ2-7; 10 nucleotides match TRBD2. V shed 3 bases and J 4 bases; nucleotides not matched to a gene: 9. Per the germline V gene, CDR1 is MDHEN and CDR2 is SYDVKM. This CDR3 comprises 16 residues.

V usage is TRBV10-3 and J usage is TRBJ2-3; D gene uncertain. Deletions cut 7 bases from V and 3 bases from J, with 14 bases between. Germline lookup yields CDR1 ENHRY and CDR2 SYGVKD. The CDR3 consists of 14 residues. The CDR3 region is CAITPAEATDTQYF. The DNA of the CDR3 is TGTGCCATCACGCCAGCCGAAGCAACAGATACGCAGTATTTT.

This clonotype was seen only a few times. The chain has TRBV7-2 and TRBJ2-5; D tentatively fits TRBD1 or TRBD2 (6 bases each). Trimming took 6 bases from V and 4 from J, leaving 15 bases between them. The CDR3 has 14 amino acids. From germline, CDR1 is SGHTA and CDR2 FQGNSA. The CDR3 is CASSIGGFGETQYF. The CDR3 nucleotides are TGTGCCAGCAGTATAGGGGGGTTCGGAGAGACCCAGTACTTC.

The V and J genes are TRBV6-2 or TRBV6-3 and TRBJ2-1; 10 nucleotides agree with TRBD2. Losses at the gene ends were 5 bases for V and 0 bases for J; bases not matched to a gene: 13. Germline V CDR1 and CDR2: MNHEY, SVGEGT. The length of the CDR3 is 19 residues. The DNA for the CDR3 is TGTGCCAGCAGTCCAGCGGGGGGGCCTATCTTCAGCTCCTACAATGAGCAGTTCTTC. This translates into CASSPAGGPIFSSYNEQFF.

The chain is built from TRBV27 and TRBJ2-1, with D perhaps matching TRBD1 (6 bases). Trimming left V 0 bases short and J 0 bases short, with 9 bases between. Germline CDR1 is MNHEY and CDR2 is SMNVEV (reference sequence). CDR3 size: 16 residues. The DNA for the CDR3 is TGTGCCAGCAGTTTATCGTGGGACAACTCCTACAATGAGCAGTTCTTC. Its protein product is CASSLSWDNSYNEQFF.

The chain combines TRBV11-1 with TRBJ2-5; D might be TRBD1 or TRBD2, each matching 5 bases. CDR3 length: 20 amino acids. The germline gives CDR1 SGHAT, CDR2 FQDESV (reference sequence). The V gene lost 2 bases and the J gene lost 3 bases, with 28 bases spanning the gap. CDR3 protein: CASSLILQGVNLRAKETQYF. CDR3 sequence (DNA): TGTGCCAGCAGCTTAATTCTTCAGGGAGTCAACCTTCGGGCTAAAGAGACCCAGTACTTC.

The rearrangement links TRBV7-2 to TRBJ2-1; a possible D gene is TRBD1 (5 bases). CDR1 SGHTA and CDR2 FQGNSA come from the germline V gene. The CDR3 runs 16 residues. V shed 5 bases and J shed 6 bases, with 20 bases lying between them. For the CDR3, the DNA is TGTGCCAGCAGCCCCACACAGCAAATTAGGGGCAATGAGCAGTTCTTC. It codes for CASSPTQQIRGNEQFF.

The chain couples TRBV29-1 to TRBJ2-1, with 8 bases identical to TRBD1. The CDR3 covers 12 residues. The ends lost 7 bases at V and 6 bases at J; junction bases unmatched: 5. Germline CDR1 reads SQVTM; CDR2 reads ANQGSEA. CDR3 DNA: TGCAGCGAGGGACAGGCGGCCAATGAGCAGTTCTTC. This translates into CSEGQAANEQFF.

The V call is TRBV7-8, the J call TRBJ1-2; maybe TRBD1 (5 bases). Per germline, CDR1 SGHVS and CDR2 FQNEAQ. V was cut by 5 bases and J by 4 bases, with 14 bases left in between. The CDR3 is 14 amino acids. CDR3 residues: CASSAGTGLYGYTF. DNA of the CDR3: TGTGCCAGCAGCGCCGGGACCGGACTCTATGGCTACACCTTC.

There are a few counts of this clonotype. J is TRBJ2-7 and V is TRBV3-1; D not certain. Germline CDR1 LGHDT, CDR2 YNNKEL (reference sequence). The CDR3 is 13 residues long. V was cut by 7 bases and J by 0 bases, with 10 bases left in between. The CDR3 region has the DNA TGTGCCAGCAAGGGAAGTTTCTCCTACGAGCAGTACTTC. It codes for CASKGSFSYEQYF.

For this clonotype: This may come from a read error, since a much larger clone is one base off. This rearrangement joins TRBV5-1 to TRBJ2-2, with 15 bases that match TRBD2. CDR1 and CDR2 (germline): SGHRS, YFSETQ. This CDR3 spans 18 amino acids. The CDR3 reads CAISSRTSGRAATGELFF. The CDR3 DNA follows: TGCGCCATCAGCTCCCGGACTAGCGGGAGGGCCGCCACCGGGGAGCTGTTTTTT.

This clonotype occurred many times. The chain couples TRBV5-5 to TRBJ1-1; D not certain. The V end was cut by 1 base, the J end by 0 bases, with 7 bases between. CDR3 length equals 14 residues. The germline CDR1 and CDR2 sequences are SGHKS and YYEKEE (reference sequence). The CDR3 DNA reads TGTGCCAGCAGCTTGTGGAGGGTGAACACTGAAGCTTTCTTT. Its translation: CASSLWRVNTEAFF.

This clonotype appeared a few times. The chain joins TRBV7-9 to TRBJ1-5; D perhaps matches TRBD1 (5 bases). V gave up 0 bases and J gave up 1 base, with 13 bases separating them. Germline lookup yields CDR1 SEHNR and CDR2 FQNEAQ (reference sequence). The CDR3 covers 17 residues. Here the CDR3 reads CASSLAVSGISNQPQHF. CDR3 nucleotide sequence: TGTGCCAGCAGCTTAGCTGTATCAGGGATCAGCAATCAGCCCCAGCATTTT.

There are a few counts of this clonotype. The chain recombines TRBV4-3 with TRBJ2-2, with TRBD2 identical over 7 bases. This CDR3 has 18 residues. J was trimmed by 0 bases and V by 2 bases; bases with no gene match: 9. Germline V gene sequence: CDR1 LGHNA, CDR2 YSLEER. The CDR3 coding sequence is TGCGCCAGCAGCCAAAAGCCCCCGGGACTACCGAACACCGGGGAGCTGTTTTTT. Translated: CASSQKPPGLPNTGELFF.

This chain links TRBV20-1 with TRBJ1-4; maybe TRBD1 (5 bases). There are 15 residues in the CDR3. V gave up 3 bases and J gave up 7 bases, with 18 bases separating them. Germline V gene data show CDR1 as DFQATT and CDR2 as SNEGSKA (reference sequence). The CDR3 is CSARDPSGPGEKLFF. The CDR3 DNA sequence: TGCAGTGCTAGGGACCCCTCGGGGCCGGGTGAAAAACTGTTTTTT.